The next 9 T cell receptor beta chains were all read from a single sample in a study of neurological immune-mediated disorders. TCRdb independently ran MiXCR on the 5' RACE reads; one entry per CDR3 protein. The sample holds tens of thousands of distinct CDR3 sequences, more than 9.5% seen once. The sequencing input was PBMCs. The receptors originated from a woman in her sixties or seventies with HTLV-1-associated myelopathy (HAM/TSP).

J is TRBJ2-7 and V is TRBV7-9; D perhaps matches TRBD2 (7 bases). CDR3 size: 14 residues. The V end lost 1 base, the J end lost 7 bases, and 14 bases lay between the germline ends. Germline values: CDR1 SEHNR, CDR2 FQNEAQ (reference sequence). CDR3 nucleotides: TGTGCCAGCAGCTTAGGCGGGGGCGCCGGGGAGCAGTACTTC. Translated: CASSLGGGAGEQYF.

This clonotype occurred many times. V usage is TRBV20-1 and J usage is TRBJ1-1, with TRBD1 identical over 7 bases. Germline CDR1 is DFQATT and CDR2 is SNEGSKA (reference sequence). V was clipped by 3 bases and J by 0 bases; unmatched bases: 13. The CDR3 has 17 residues. The CDR3 loop reads CSARSPLQGVMNTEAFF. DNA for the CDR3: TGCAGTGCTAGGAGCCCGCTTCAGGGGGTTATGAACACTGAAGCTTTCTTT.

This clonotype was recorded at least ten times. V is TRBV24-1 and J is TRBJ2-3, with 7 bases fitting TRBD1. CDR3 size: 15 residues. Losses at the gene ends were 4 bases for V and 4 bases for J; bases not matched to a gene: 7. Germline lookup yields CDR1 KGHDR and CDR2 SFDVKD. The CDR3 region has the DNA TGTGCCACCAGTGAGCCAGGACAGGCGGCAGATACGCAGTATTTT. Translating gives CATSEPGQAADTQYF.

The table lists this clonotype with many counts. The chain is built from TRBV5-1 and TRBJ2-7, with 11 bases fitting TRBD2. Germline CDR1 reads SGHRS; CDR2 reads YFSETQ. The CDR3 contains 15 residues. Trimming took 2 bases from V and 2 from J; bases not matched to a gene: 3. In nucleotides, the CDR3 is TGCGCCAGCAGCTTTTCTAGCGGGGGGACCTACGAGCAGTACTTC. Amino acids: CASSFSSGGTYEQYF.

This clonotype was counted many times. V usage is TRBV11-1 and J usage is TRBJ1-1; D gene ambiguous. The CDR3 has 13 amino acids. CDR1 and CDR2 (germline): SGHAT, FQDESV (reference sequence). Trimming stripped 3 bases from V and 1 base from J, with 6 bases between. The CDR3 DNA sequence: TGTGCCAGCAGCTTCGGGGAGAACACTGAAGCTTTCTTT. Protein product: CASSFGENTEAFF. Full variable domain (rest looked up from reference TRBV11-1 and TRBJ1-1): EAEVAQSPRYKITEKSQAVAFWCDPISGHATLYWYRQILGQGPELLVQFQDESVVDDSQLPKDRFSAERLKGVDSTLKIQPAELGDSAMYLCASSFGENTEAFFGQGTRLTVV.

This clonotype was recorded many times. The V gene is TRBV5-5, the J gene TRBJ2-3, with no clear D. V was pared by 1 base and J by 2 bases, with 11 bases between. The CDR3 runs to 15 residues. Germline V gives CDR1 SGHKS, CDR2 YYEKEE (reference sequence). The CDR3 sequence is CASSLLPIITDTQYF. The CDR3 nucleotides read TGTGCCAGCAGCTTGCTGCCTATAATCACAGATACGCAGTATTTT. The whole variable domain, filled in from reference TRBV5-5 and TRBJ2-3, reads DAGVTQSPTHLIKTRGQQVTLRCSPISGHKSVSWYQQVLGQGPQFIFQYYEKEERGRGNFPDRFSARQFPNYSSELNVNALLLGDSALYLCASSLLPIITDTQYFGPGTRLTVL.

This clonotype was observed many times. This CDR3 reads CASSLYWGSNQPQHF. CDR3 sequence (DNA): TGTGCCAGCAGTTTATACTGGGGATCCAATCAGCCCCAGCATTTT. This chain connects TRBV27 to TRBJ1-5; no firm D call. The CDR3 covers 15 residues. V lost 1 base to trimming and J lost 3 bases, with 10 bases between them. The V gene's germline CDR1 is MNHEY and CDR2 SMNVEV (reference sequence).

There are many counts of this clonotype. The chain employs TRBV20-1 and TRBJ2-3; 8 bases are shared with TRBD1. Germline V lookup: CDR1 DFQATT, CDR2 SNEGSKA (reference sequence). The CDR3 contains 14 residues. V gave up 1 base and J gave up 2 bases; unmatched junction bases: 2. This CDR3 is CSARGTGTTDTQYF. The CDR3 DNA follows: TGCAGTGCTAGAGGGACAGGGACCACAGATACGCAGTATTTT.

The chain couples TRBV28 to TRBJ1-6; D is unclear. Germline assignment: CDR1 MDHEN and CDR2 SYDVKM. The CDR3 is 12 residues long. V was pared by 2 bases and J by 8 bases, with 4 bases between. The CDR3 DNA follows: TGTGCCAGCAGTTTAGCAGATTCACCCCTCCACTTT. Its protein is CASSLADSPLHF.